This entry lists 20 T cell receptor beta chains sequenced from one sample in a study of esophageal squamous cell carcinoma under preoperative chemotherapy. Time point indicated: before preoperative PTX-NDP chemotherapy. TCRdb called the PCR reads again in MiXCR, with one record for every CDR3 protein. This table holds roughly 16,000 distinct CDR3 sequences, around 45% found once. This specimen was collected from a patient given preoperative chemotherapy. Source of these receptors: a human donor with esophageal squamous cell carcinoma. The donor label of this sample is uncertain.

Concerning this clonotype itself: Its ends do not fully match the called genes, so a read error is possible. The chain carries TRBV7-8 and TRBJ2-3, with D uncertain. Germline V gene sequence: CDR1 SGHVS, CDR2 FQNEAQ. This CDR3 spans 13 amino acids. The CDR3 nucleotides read TGTGCCAGCGGCCCCCTGGCCACAGAGACGCAGTATTTT. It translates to CASGPLATETQYF.

The CDR3 DNA is TGTGCCAGCAGCCTAATGACTAGCGGGAGCACAGATACGCAGTATTTT. This translates into CASSLMTSGSTDTQYF. J is TRBJ2-3 and V is TRBV7-8; TRBD2 matches at 10 bases. Germline CDR1 SGHVS, CDR2 FQNEAQ. The V gene end was trimmed by 5 bases and the J gene end by 0 bases; junction bases not matched to a gene: 5. The CDR3 extends over 16 amino acids.

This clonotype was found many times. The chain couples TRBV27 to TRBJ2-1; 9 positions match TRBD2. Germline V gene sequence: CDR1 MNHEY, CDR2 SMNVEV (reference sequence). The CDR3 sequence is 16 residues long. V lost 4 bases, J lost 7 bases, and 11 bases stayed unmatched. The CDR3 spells CASSSPAGREGNEQFF. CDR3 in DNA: TGTGCCAGCAGTTCCCCCGCAGGGCGGGAGGGGAATGAGCAGTTCTTC.

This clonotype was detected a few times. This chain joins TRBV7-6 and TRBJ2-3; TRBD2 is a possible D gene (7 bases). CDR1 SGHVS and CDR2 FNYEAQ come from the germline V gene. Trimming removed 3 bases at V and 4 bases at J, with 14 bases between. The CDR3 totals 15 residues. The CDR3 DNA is TGTGCCAGCAGCTTGGGGGCGGGAGAGTCAGATACGCAGTATTTT. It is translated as CASSLGAGESDTQYF.

The CDR3 coding sequence is TGTGCCAGCAGCCCACAACAGGGACATTCGGAGACCCAGTACTTC. Translation: CASSPQQGHSETQYF. The chain links TRBV7-3 to TRBJ2-5, with D maybe TRBD1 (6 bases). The CDR3 has 15 residues. Between the trimmed V and J ends, which lost 5 bases and 5 bases, there was a span of 18 bases. The germline V gene has CDR1 SGHTA and CDR2 FQGTGA.

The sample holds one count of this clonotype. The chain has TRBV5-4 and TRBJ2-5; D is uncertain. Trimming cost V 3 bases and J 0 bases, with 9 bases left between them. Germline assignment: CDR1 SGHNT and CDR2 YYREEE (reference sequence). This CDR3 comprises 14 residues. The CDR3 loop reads CASSSGRDQETQYF. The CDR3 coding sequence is TGTGCCAGCAGCTCGGGCCGGGACCAAGAGACCCAGTACTTC.

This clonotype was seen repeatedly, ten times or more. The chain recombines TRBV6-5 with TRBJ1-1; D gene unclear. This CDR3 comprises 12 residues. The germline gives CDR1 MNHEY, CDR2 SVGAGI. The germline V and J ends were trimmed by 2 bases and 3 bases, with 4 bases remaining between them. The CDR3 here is CASSYPDTEAFF. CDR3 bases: TGTGCCAGCAGTTACCCGGACACTGAAGCTTTCTTT.

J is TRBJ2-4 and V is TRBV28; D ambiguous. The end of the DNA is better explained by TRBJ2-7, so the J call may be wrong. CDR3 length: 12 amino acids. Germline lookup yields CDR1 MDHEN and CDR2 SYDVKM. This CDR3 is CASSHGPGEQYF. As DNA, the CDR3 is TGTGCCAGCAGTCACGGACCGGGCGAGCAGTACTTC.

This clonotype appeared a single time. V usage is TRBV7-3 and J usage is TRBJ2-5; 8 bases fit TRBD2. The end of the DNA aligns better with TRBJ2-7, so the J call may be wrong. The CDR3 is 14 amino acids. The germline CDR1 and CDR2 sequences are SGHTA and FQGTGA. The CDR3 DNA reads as TGTGCCAGCAGCTTATTGGGACTAGTGGGCGAGCAGTACTTC. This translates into CASSLLGLVGEQYF.

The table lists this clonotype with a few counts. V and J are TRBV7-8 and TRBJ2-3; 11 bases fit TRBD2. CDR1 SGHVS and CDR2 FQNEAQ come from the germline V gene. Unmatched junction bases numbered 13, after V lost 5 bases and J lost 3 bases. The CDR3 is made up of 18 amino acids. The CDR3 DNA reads TGTGCCAGCAGCCCCGACGATGGACTAGCGGGTCATACAGATACGCAGTATTTT. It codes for CASSPDDGLAGHTDTQYF.

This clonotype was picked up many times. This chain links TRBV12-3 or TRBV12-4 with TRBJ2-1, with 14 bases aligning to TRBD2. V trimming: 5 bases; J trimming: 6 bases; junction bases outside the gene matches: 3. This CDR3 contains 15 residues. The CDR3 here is CASSPTSGRGNEQFF. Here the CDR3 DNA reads TGTGCCAGCAGTCCGACTAGCGGGAGGGGCAATGAGCAGTTCTTC.

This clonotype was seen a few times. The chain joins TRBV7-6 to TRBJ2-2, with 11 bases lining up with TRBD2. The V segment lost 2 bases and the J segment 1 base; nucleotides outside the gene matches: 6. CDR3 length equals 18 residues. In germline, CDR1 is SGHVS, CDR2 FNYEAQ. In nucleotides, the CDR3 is TGTGCCAGCAGCTTACGGCCTAGCGGGGGGCTGAACACCGGGGAGCTGTTTTTT. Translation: CASSLRPSGGLNTGELFF.

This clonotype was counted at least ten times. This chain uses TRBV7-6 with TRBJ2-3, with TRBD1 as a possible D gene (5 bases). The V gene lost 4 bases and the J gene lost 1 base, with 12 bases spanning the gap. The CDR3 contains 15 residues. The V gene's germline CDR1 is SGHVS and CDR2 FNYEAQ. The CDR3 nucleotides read TGTGCCAGCAGCTCAGGAGCCAGGGGCACAGATACGCAGTATTTT. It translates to CASSSGARGTDTQYF.

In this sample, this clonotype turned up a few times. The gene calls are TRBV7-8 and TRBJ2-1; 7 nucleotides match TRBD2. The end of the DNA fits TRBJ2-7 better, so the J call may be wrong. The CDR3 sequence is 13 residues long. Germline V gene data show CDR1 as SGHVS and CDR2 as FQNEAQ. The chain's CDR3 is CASSRRGVREQYF. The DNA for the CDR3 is TGTGCCAGCAGTCGCCGGGGGGTCCGCGAGCAGTACTTC.

In DNA form, the CDR3 reads TGTGCCAGCAGCCCCTGGGGCGGTGAGCAGTACTTC. This gives the protein CASSPWGGEQYF. The genes are TRBV6-1 and TRBJ2-1; TRBD1 is a possible D gene (5 bases). The better agreement between TRBJ2-7 and the DNA end casts doubt on the J call. The CDR3 is made up of 12 amino acids. Germline V gene sequence: CDR1 MNHNS, CDR2 SASEGT.

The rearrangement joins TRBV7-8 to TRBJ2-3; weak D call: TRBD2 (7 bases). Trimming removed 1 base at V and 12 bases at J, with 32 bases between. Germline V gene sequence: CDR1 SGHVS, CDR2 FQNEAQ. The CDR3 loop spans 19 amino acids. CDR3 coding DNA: TGTGCCAGCAGCTTAGTTCCGGGGGGCGGTAGCCGCTACACAGAGACCCAGTATTTT. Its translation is CASSLVPGGGSRYTETQYF.

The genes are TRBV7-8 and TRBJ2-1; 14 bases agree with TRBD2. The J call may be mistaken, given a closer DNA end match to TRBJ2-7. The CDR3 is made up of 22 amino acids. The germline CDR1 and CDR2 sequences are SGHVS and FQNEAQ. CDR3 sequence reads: CASTGGLAGAAVGGCGQETQYF. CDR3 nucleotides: TGTGCCAGCACAGGGGGACTAGCGGGAGCGGCCGTTGGGGGTTGTGGCCAAGAGACGCAGTACTTC.

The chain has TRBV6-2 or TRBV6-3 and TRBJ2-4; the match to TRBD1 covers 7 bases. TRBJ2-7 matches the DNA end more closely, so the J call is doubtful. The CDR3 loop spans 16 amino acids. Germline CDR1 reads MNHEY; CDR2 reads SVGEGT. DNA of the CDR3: TGTGCCAGCAGTTACTCGATTTCAGGGGGCTCCTACGAGCAGTACTTC. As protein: CASSYSISGGSYEQYF.

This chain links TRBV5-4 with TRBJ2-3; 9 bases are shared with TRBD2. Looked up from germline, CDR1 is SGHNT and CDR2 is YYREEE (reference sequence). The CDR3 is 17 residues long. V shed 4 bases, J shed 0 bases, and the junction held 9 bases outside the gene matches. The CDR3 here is CASSTTLAGSSTDTQYF. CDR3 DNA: TGTGCCAGCAGCACAACGCTAGCGGGGTCTAGCACAGATACGCAGTATTTT. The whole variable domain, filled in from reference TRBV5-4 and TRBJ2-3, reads ETGVTQSPTHLIKTRGQQVTLRCSSQSGHNTVSWYQQALGQGPQFIFQYYREEENGRGNFPPRFSGLQFPNYSSELNVNALELDDSALYLCASSTTLAGSSTDTQYFGPGTRLTVL.

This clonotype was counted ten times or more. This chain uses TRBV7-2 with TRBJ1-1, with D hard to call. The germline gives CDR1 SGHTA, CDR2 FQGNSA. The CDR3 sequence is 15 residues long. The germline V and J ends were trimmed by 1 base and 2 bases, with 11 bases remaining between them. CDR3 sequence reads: CASSLDRAANTEAFF. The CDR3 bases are TGTGCCAGCAGCTTAGACCGGGCGGCCAACACTGAAGCTTTCTTT.